This TCR beta chain was observed in a study of cytomegalovirus exposure and HLA in healthy donors. The study's findings and limits: A later analysis linked a missense DCLRE1C variant to TCR beta V- and J-gene trimming. Cytomegalovirus association was assigned to around 150 TCR beta chains. In an earlier analysis, in some 600 donors, most V segments appeared productive either ~87% or ~30% of the time. Presence/absence analyses assumed roughly uniform sequencing depth across donors, which may not hold.

The PCR ran on 60 Vbeta and 13 Jbeta primers. The repertoire was sequenced with immunoSEQ multiplex PCR; TCRdb's copy has only in-frame clones and lacks some. The sample consists of approximately 190,000 clones, 80% to 85% of them appearing once. With regard to this clone: Its target is unknown.

Trimming took 2 bases from V and 0 from J; bases not matched to a gene: 3. CDR1 and CDR2 (germline): MNHEY, SVGAGI. This CDR3 spans 15 amino acids. The sample consisted of PBMCs. This chain connects TRBV6-5 to TRBJ1-1, with 7 positions matching TRBD1. This clonotype was obtained from a woman between 50 and 59 years old in good health and CMV-seropositive. The CDR3 DNA reads TGTGCCAGCAGTTACACCAGGGGGGTGAACACTGAAGCTTTCTTT. It encodes CASSYTRGVNTEAFF.